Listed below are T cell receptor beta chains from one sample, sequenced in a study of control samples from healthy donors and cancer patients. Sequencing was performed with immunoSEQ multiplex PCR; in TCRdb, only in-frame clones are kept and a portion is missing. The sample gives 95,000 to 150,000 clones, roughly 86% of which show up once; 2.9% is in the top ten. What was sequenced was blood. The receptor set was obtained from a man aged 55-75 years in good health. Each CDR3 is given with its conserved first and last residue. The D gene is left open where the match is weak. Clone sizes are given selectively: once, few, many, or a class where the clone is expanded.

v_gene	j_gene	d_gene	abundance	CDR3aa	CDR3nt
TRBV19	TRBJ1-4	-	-	CASSLRRNEKLFF	TGTGCCAGTAGTTTACGGAGGAATGAAAAACTGTTTTTT
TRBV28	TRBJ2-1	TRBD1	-	CASSFRTGVYGEQFF	TGTGCCAGCAGTTTTCGTACAGGGGTTTATGGTGAGCAGTTCTTC
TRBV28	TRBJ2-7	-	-	CASSFLARLYEQYF	TGTGCCAGCAGTTTTTTGGCCAGACTCTACGAGCAGTACTTC
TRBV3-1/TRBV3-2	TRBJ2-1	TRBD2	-	CASSPSGTRSTNEQFF	TGTGCCAGCAGCCCCAGCGGGACCCGCTCGACCAATGAGCAGTTCTTC
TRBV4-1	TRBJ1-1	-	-	CASSQRMNTEAFF	TGCGCCAGCAGCCAACGAATGAACACTGAAGCTTTCTTT
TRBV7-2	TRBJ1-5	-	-	CASSLDGRRNQPQHF	TGTGCCAGCAGCTTAGATGGTAGGAGGAATCAGCCCCAGCATTTT
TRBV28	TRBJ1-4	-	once	CASSFRTWVNKAEKLFF	TGTGCCAGCAGTTTCCGCACCTGGGTCAATAAGGCGGAAAAACTGTTTTTT
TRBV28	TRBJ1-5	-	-	CASSLGRGIVLGQPQHF	TGTGCCAGCAGTTTGGGCAGGGGAATCGTCTTGGGTCAGCCCCAGCATTTT
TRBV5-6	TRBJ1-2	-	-	CASIPHGGQSGYTF	TGTGCCAGCATCCCGCACGGGGGGCAGAGTGGCTACACCTTC
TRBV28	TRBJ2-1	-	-	CASSLQGWGNEQFF	TGTGCCAGCAGTTTACAGGGATGGGGAAATGAGCAGTTCTTC
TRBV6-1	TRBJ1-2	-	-	CASSETANYGYTF	TGTGCCAGCAGTGAAACAGCAAACTATGGCTACACCTTC
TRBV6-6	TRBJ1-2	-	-	CASSPQYIPGGSTGYTF	TGTGCCAGCAGTCCACAGTATATCCCGGGGGGATCGACGGGCTACACCTTC
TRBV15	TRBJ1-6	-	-	CATSIEPQTAYNSPLHF	TGTGCCACCAGCATAGAACCCCAGACAGCCTATAATTCACCCCTCCACTTT
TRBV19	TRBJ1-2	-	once	CASSPGPGYGYTF	TGTGCCAGTAGTCCGGGGCCGGGTTATGGCTACACCTTC
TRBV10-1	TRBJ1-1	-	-	CASKRTANTEAFF	TGCGCCAGCAAACGGACAGCGAACACTGAAGCTTTCTTT
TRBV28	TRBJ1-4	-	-	CASSGGANEKLFF	TGTGCCAGCAGTGGGGGGGCGAATGAAAAACTGTTTTTT
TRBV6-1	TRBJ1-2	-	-	CASSDTGYLAGSGYTF	TGTGCCAGCAGTGATACCGGGTACCTGGCGGGGTCAGGCTACACCTTC
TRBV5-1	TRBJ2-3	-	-	CASSLALSYDTDTQYF	TGCGCCAGCAGCTTGGCTCTCTCCTATGACACAGATACGCAGTATTTT
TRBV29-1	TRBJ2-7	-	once	CSVEKGGFGSLGEQYF	TGCAGCGTTGAAAAGGGGGGGTTTGGGAGCCTAGGGGAGCAGTACTTC
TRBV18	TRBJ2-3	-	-	CASSPAGVSSSDTQYF	TGTGCCAGCTCACCAGCCGGCGTTAGCAGTTCAGATACGCAGTATTTT
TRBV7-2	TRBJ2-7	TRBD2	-	CASSFSGGAYHEQYF	TGTGCCAGCAGCTTCAGCGGGGGGGCCTATCACGAGCAGTACTTC
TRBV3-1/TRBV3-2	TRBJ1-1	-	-	CASSQDIAWTGNTEAFF	TGTGCCAGCAGCCAAGATATAGCTTGGACGGGGAACACTGAAGCTTTCTTT
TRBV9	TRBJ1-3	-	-	CASSGTSGNTIYF	TGTGCCAGCAGCGGGACCTCTGGAAACACCATATATTTT
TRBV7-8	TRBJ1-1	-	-	CASSSTGTEAFF	TGTGCCAGCAGCTCCACGGGAACTGAAGCTTTCTTT
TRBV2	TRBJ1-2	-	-	CASSEGGSSRGYTF	TGTGCCAGCAGTGAAGGGGGCAGTTCACGAGGCTACACCTTC
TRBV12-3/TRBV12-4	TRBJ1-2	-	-	CASSRDRLGGYTF	TGTGCCAGCAGCAGAGACAGGTTGGGGGGCTACACCTTC
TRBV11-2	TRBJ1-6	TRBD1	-	CASSPGQGLPLHF	TGTGCCAGCAGCCCTGGACAGGGGTTACCCCTCCACTTT
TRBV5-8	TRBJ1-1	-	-	CASSDRSGGTEAFF	TGTGCCAGCAGCGATCGGTCGGGAGGGACTGAAGCTTTCTTT
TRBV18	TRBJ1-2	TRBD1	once	CASSRDREFSGYTF	TGTGCCAGCTCACGGGACAGGGAGTTCTCTGGCTACACCTTC
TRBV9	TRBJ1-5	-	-	CASSVGWQGNQPQHF	TGTGCCAGCAGCGTAGGGTGGCAGGGGAATCAGCCCCAGCATTTT
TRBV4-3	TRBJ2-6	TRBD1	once	CASSQSGTAASGANVLTF	TGCGCCAGCAGCCAATCCGGGACAGCGGCCTCTGGGGCCAACGTCCTGACTTTC
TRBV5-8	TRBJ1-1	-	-	CASSLATVMNTEAFF	TGTGCCAGCAGCTTGGCGACGGTCATGAACACTGAAGCTTTCTTT
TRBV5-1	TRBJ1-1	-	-	CASSRLTEGEAFF	TGCGCCAGCAGCCGACTGACCGAGGGTGAAGCTTTCTTT
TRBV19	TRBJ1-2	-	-	CASSIPGTATPYGYTF	TGTGCCAGTAGTATCCCCGGAACCGCTACCCCCTATGGCTACACCTTC
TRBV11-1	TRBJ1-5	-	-	CASSFSVSQPQHF	TGTGCCAGCAGCTTTTCAGTGTCCCAGCCCCAGCATTTT
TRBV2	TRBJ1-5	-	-	CASRGWSNQPQHF	TGTGCCAGCAGGGGCTGGAGTAATCAGCCCCAGCATTTT
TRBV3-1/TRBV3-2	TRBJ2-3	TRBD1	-	CASSFTGARDTQYF	TGTGCCAGCAGCTTCACAGGGGCAAGGGATACGCAGTATTTT
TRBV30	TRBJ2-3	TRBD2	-	CAWRATSGSSTDTQYF	TGTGCCTGGAGGGCGACTAGCGGGTCCAGCACAGATACGCAGTATTTT
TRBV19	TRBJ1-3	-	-	CASSLMSSGNTIYF	TGTGCCAGTTCCCTGATGAGCTCTGGAAACACCATATATTTT
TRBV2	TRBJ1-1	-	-	CATEVPGTEAFF	TGTGCCACCGAGGTTCCGGGTACTGAAGCTTTCTTT
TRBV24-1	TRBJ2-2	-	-	CATSDGTLANTGELFF	TGTGCCACCAGTGATGGGACACTCGCGAACACCGGGGAGCTGTTTTTT
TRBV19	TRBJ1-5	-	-	CASSIWGSRGNQPQHF	TGTGCCAGTAGTATTTGGGGTAGTCGTGGCAATCAGCCCCAGCATTTT
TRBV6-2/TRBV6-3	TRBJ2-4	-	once	CASSDVRLDYAKNIQYF	TGTGCCAGCAGCGACGTGAGGCTTGATTATGCCAAAAACATTCAGTACTTC
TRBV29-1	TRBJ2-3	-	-	CSVEPGHWYKDTQYF	TGCAGCGTTGAACCGGGACATTGGTACAAAGATACGCAGTATTTT
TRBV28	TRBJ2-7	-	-	CASRPSLGEGSSYEQYF	TGTGCCAGCAGGCCAAGTCTTGGGGAAGGGAGCTCCTACGAGCAGTACTTC